This TCR beta chain was retrieved from a study of blood T cell repertoires in COVID-19. In the authors' workflow: Cell counts per sample came from amplifying reference gene primers. The protocol was immunoSEQ multiplex PCR, while the TCRdb copy is restricted to in-frame clones and leaves out a portion. V and J calls and clone size follow that table, whereas D and trimming were derived from the DNA. This table holds approximately 390,000 clones, 90% found once. V lost 7 bases, J lost 2 bases, and 10 bases stayed unmatched. Germline V lookup: CDR1 MNHNY, CDR2 SVGAGI (reference sequence). This CDR3 has 15 amino acids. This clone was observed a single time.

The chain links TRBV6-6 to TRBJ1-1, with 7 positions matching TRBD1. The source material was peripheral blood. The receptor was isolated from a man younger than 35 with active or convalescent COVID-19. CDR3 coding DNA: TGTGCCAGCACCATCCACAGGGGACAAAACACTGAAGCTTTCTTT. Translated, it gives CASTIHRGQNTEAFF.